Here is one T cell receptor (beta chain) with its context. Antigen unknown. The protocol was immunoSEQ multiplex PCR, while the TCRdb copy is restricted to in-frame clones and leaves out a portion. The data contain over 150,000 clones, roughly 96% of them singletons. The donors belonged to the roughly 110-subject validation cohort, separate from the roughly 670-subject first cohort. The source of the sample is a study of cytomegalovirus exposure and HLA in healthy donors. Study observations and caveats: In the roughly 130 validation repertoires, a later analysis found that first-cohort TCR clusters tended to co-occur.

Germline V gene data show CDR1 as SGHRS and CDR2 as YFSETQ. V lost 5 bases to trimming and J lost 1 base; unmatched junction nucleotides: 3. The CDR3 extends over 14 amino acids. The sequencing input was PBMCs. The chain joins TRBV5-1 to TRBJ2-1; the match to TRBD2 covers 7 bases. The sequence derives from a woman younger than 35 in good health and CMV-seronegative. This CDR3 reads CASRSAGSYNEQFF. CDR3 nucleotides: TGCGCCAGCAGATCAGCGGGGTCCTACAATGAGCAGTTCTTC.